This T cell receptor beta chain was sequenced in a study of neurological immune-mediated disorders. Study-level results: The greatest TCR clonal expansion appeared in HTLV-1-associated myelopathy and the smallest, falling below healthy controls, in multiple sclerosis.

Germline CDR1 SGHDT, CDR2 YYEEEE. J was trimmed by 5 bases and V by 4 bases; bases with no gene match: 14. The CDR3 spans 16 residues. TCRdb analysed the 5' RACE reads with MiXCR anew, one entry per CDR3 protein. This repertoire shows around 97,000 distinct CDR3 sequences, 11% found once; its top ten account for under 3.5%. Regarding this clonotype: Its antigen is not known.

Time point noted: longitudinal time-point 3. This TCR derives from a female donor with HTLV-1-associated myelopathy (HAM/TSP). The J gene is TRBJ2-7, the V gene TRBV5-6, with 8 bases identical to TRBD1. Material for sequencing was PBMCs. DNA for the CDR3: TGTGCCAGCAGCCAAGACCCACAGGGGGGACAGCACGAGCAGTACTTC. It is translated as CASSQDPQGGQHEQYF. Full variable domain (remainder filled in from reference TRBV5-6 and TRBJ2-7): DAGVTQSPTHLIKTRGQQVTLRCSPKSGHDTVSWYQQALGQGPQFIFQYYEEEERQRGNFPDRFSGHQFPNYSSELNVNALLLGDSALYLCASSQDPQGGQHEQYFGPGTRLTVT.